Listed here are 30 T cell receptor beta chains from one sample, sequenced in a study of blood T cells in healthy people across ages. For the second PCR, which ran for 7 to 11 cycles, a sample-barcoded 5' primer and a J-beta primer mix were used. Using its own MiXCR run on the 5' RACE reads, TCRdb lists one record per CDR3 protein. This table has about 1.6 million distinct CDR3 sequences, around 36% appearing once. The source material was blood. These TCRs come from a woman between 25 and 40 years old in good health.

The table lists this clonotype with a few counts. The chain carries TRBV20-1 and TRBJ2-3; the match to TRBD1 covers 7 bases. The CDR3 length is 12 residues. The J segment lost 9 bases and the V segment lost 6 bases, leaving 9 bases of the junction unmatched. The V gene's germline CDR1 is DFQATT and CDR2 SNEGSKA (reference sequence). CDR3 sequence (DNA): TGCAGTGCGGAAGGGGGCCCCTCGACGCAGTATTTT. This codes for CSAEGGPSTQYF.

The V call is TRBV15, the J call TRBJ1-5; D is unresolved. V was trimmed by 2 bases and J by 6 bases, leaving 8 bases between them. Germline CDR1 is LNHNV and CDR2 is YYDKDF (reference sequence). There are 13 residues in the CDR3. CDR3 bases: TGTGCCACCAGCAGATCTTTCACTCAGCCCCAGCATTTT. It codes for CATSRSFTQPQHF.

This clonotype was seen ten or more times. The gene calls are TRBV29-1 and TRBJ2-1; the D gene is possibly TRBD2 (6 bases). Germline V gene sequence: CDR1 SQVTM, CDR2 ANQGSEA. Trimming shortened V by 8 bases and J by 5 bases, and 13 bases separated the two germline ends. The CDR3 is 12 residues long. The CDR3 DNA reads TGCAGCACTGACGGGACTCACAATGAGCAGTTCTTC. This translates into CSTDGTHNEQFF.

This clonotype turned up a few times. The rearrangement joins TRBV27 to TRBJ2-1; the D is unclear. Looked up from germline, CDR1 is MNHEY and CDR2 is SMNVEV (reference sequence). This CDR3 is 16 amino acids long. The ends were cut back, 5 bases at V and 2 bases at J, with 16 bases in the middle. CDR3 sequence (DNA): TGTGCCAGCAGTCTGACTCCAAACCGGCCCTACAATGAGCAGTTCTTC. It specifies CASSLTPNRPYNEQFF.

This clonotype was recorded once. Germline is not matched at one junction end, which may reflect a read error. The chain carries TRBV7-9 and TRBJ2-3, with D perhaps matching TRBD2 (7 bases). The V gene's germline CDR1 is SEHNR and CDR2 FQNEAQ (reference sequence). The CDR3 has 15 residues. CDR3 region: CTSSQLLAGADTQYF. CDR3 bases: TGTACCAGCAGCCAGCTTTTGGCGGGGGCTGATACGCAGTATTTT.

In nucleotides, the CDR3 is TGTGCCAGCAACCCCGGGACAGGGCTTCATGGCTACACCTTC. Protein product: CASNPGTGLHGYTF. The V and J genes are TRBV6-5 and TRBJ1-2; 9 nucleotides match TRBD1. Trimming at V came to 7 bases and at J to 6 bases, leaving 9 bases not matched to a gene. Germline values: CDR1 MNHEY, CDR2 SVGAGI. This CDR3 spans 14 amino acids.

This clonotype was recorded a few times. This chain links TRBV6-6 with TRBJ1-5, with 8 bases matching TRBD1. CDR3 size: 16 residues. Trimming removed 6 bases from V and 4 bases from J; junction bases left unmatched: 11. Per the germline V gene, CDR1 is MNHNY and CDR2 is SVGAGI (reference sequence). In DNA, the CDR3 is TGTGCCAGCAGCCCGATCCGGACAGGGAGAAATCAGCCCCAGCATTTT. This gives the protein CASSPIRTGRNQPQHF.

The genes are TRBV7-2 and TRBJ2-1; the match to TRBD2 covers 12 bases. The V gene's germline CDR1 is SGHTA and CDR2 FQGNSA. Trimming at V came to 5 bases and at J to 6 bases, leaving 5 bases not matched to a gene. This CDR3 region has 15 residues. Here the CDR3 reads CASSILAGGRNEQFF. CDR3 bases: TGTGCCAGCAGCATTCTAGCGGGAGGGCGCAATGAGCAGTTCTTC.

The genes are TRBV30 and TRBJ1-1, with TRBD1 identical over 7 bases. V shed 2 bases, J shed 5 bases, and the junction held 14 bases outside the gene matches. CDR3 length: 16 residues. Germline CDR1 reads GTSNPN; CDR2 reads SVGIG (reference sequence). The CDR3 DNA sequence: TGTGCCTGGAGTAGGAGCGGACAGGCGGTGGGAACTGAAGCTTTCTTT. Protein product: CAWSRSGQAVGTEAFF.

This clonotype was found many times. J is TRBJ1-2 and V is TRBV29-1, with TRBD1 matching over 7 bases. The CDR3 covers 11 residues. With 4 bases clipped from V and 4 bases from J, the junction kept 0 bases outside the gene matches. CDR1 and CDR2 (germline): SQVTM, ANQGSEA. CDR3 sequence reads: CSVGDSYGYTF. In DNA, the CDR3 is TGCAGCGTTGGGGACAGCTATGGCTACACCTTC.

The genes are TRBV9 and TRBJ2-2; tentative D call: TRBD2 (6 bases). V was pared by 3 bases and J by 4 bases, with 16 bases between. The CDR3 runs 16 residues. Germline loops: CDR1 SGDLS, CDR2 YYNGEE. The DNA for the CDR3 is TGTGCCAGCAGCGCCTCACCGGGACTCCCCACCGGGGAGCTGTTTTTT. This translates into CASSASPGLPTGELFF.

This clonotype appeared a few times. The chain carries TRBV30 and TRBJ2-7, with D tentatively TRBD1 (6 bases). This CDR3 has 12 residues. Germline values: CDR1 GTSNPN, CDR2 SVGIG (reference sequence). Trimming took 3 bases from V and 2 from J, leaving 8 bases between them. CDR3 region: CAWRRGTYEQYF. As DNA, the CDR3 is TGTGCCTGGAGAAGGGGGACCTACGAGCAGTACTTC.

The J gene is TRBJ2-5, the V gene TRBV5-4; 7 bases are a match to TRBD2. The trim removed 5 bases at V and 3 bases at J, leaving 7 bases unmatched. The CDR3 consists of 14 residues. Germline CDR1 is SGHNT and CDR2 is YYREEE (reference sequence). CDR3 loop: CASSSSGGEETQYF. DNA of the CDR3: TGTGCCAGCAGTTCCAGTGGGGGGGAAGAGACCCAGTACTTC.

The rearrangement uses TRBV7-9 and TRBJ1-2; D is unresolved. V was cut by 3 bases and J by 8 bases, with 16 bases left in between. There are 14 residues in the CDR3. The V gene's germline CDR1 is SEHNR and CDR2 FQNEAQ (reference sequence). In DNA form, the CDR3 reads TGTGCCAGCAGCTTGAACGGGGAAGGATACGGCTACACCTTC. This encodes CASSLNGEGYGYTF. Supplemented by reference TRBV7-9 and TRBJ1-2, the full variable domain reads DTGVSQNPRHKITKRGQNVTFRCDPISEHNRLYWYRQTLGQGPEFLTYFQNEAQLEKSRLLSDRFSAERPKGSFSTLEIQRTEQGDSAMYLCASSLNGEGYGYTFGSGTRLTVV.

This clonotype was detected only a few times. The chain links TRBV9 to TRBJ1-5; the match to TRBD1 covers 8 bases. V dropped 5 bases and J dropped 5; count of bases not matched to a gene: 9. The CDR3 is 15 residues long. CDR1 SGDLS and CDR2 YYNGEE come from the germline V gene. DNA of the CDR3: TGTGCCAGCAGTGTCGGACAGGGAATTTATCAGCCCCAGCATTTT. Translated: CASSVGQGIYQPQHF.

This clonotype came up a few times. The chain recombines TRBV6-1 with TRBJ2-1, with TRBD2 as a possible D gene (5 bases). Trimming left V 6 bases short and J 6 bases short, with 15 bases between. CDR3 size: 14 residues. Germline CDR1 is MNHNS and CDR2 is SASEGT. CDR3 nucleotides: TGTGCCAGCAGCCCCCAAGGGAGCGCCAATGAGCAGTTCTTC. Translating it yields CASSPQGSANEQFF.

The genes are TRBV20-1 and TRBJ2-7, with TRBD2 matching over 8 bases. CDR3 length equals 16 residues. CDR1 and CDR2 (germline): DFQATT, SNEGSKA (reference sequence). V trimming: 3 bases; J trimming: 6 bases; junction bases outside the gene matches: 16. CDR3 in amino acids: CSARWLAGGRVSEQYF. DNA for the CDR3: TGCAGTGCTAGGTGGCTAGCGGGCGGTAGAGTTAGCGAGCAGTACTTC.

This clonotype was seen ten or more times. The CDR3, as DNA: TGCGCCAGCAGCCAAGGAGAGGCAACAGAAAACAATGAGCAGTTCTTC. This translates into CASSQGEATENNEQFF. The chain couples TRBV4-1 to TRBJ2-1; D unresolved. The germline V gene encodes CDR1 MGHRA and CDR2 YSYEKL. This CDR3 has 16 residues. V was pared by 1 base and J by 5 bases, with 15 bases between.

This clonotype appeared once. The V call is TRBV3-1, the J call TRBJ1-2; D remains ambiguous. Germline CDR1 and CDR2: LGHDT and YNNKEL (reference sequence). The CDR3 extends over 14 amino acids. The ends were cut back, 4 bases at V and 6 bases at J, with 15 bases in the middle. CDR3 in DNA: TGTGCCAGCAGCCTGCTCGACGGGGAAAATGGCTACACCTTC. This gives the protein CASSLLDGENGYTF.

Notes on this clonotype: One junction end disagrees with the germline gene, perhaps due to a read error. The V call is TRBV20-1, the J call TRBJ2-3; D is uncertain. The CDR3 contains 13 residues. Germline V gene lookup returns CDR1 DFQATT and CDR2 SNEGSKA (reference sequence). Here the CDR3 reads CGAPRPSTDTQYF. CDR3 DNA sequence: TGCGGTGCCCCGAGGCCTAGCACAGATACGCAGTATTTT.

This clonotype occurred once. CDR3 bases: TGCGCCAGCAGCCGTCCGGGGGCAGCCAAAAACATTCAGTACTTC. Translating gives CASSRPGAAKNIQYF. V gene TRBV4-1 combines with J gene TRBJ2-5; TRBD1 or TRBD2 may be the D gene (6 bases each). The J call may be wrong; the DNA end is better matched by TRBJ2-4. CDR1 and CDR2 from the germline V gene are MGHRA and YSYEKL. This CDR3 has 15 amino acids.

This clonotype showed up just a few times. The V gene is TRBV28, the J gene TRBJ2-3, with D unclear. V was cut by 6 bases and J by 0 bases, with 16 bases left in between. The CDR3 is 16 amino acids. CDR1 and CDR2 from the germline V gene are MDHEN and SYDVKM. The CDR3 reads CASRPPDGRSTDTQYF. The CDR3 DNA reads TGTGCCAGCAGGCCCCCGGACGGAAGAAGCACAGATACGCAGTATTTT.

This chain uses TRBV11-2 with TRBJ2-1, with TRBD2 matching 11 bases. The V gene end was trimmed by 4 bases and the J gene end by 8 bases; junction bases not matched to a gene: 13. CDR1 SGHAT and CDR2 FQNNGV come from the germline V gene. CDR3 size: 17 residues. CDR3 bases: TGTGCCAGCAGCTCCCCACGAACTAGCGGGAGTAGGTATGAGCAGTTCTTC. Translated, it gives CASSSPRTSGSRYEQFF.

The chain is built from TRBV29-1 and TRBJ1-2; weak D call: TRBD1 (5 bases). V lost 7 bases and J lost 2, with 29 bases in between. This CDR3 comprises 18 residues. The germline gives CDR1 SQVTM, CDR2 ANQGSEA. The CDR3 DNA follows: TGCAGCGCAATAGTGGGGGTAATCGCCCACCCGGAGAACTATGGCTACACCTTC. Protein: CSAIVGVIAHPENYGYTF.

The gene calls are TRBV20-1 and TRBJ1-5; a weak D match, TRBD1 (5 bases). This CDR3 has 12 residues. V lost 6 bases and J lost 2, with 8 bases in between. CDR1 and CDR2 from the germline V gene are DFQATT and SNEGSKA (reference sequence). CDR3 sequence: CSADSGNQPQHF. The CDR3, as DNA: TGCAGTGCCGACAGTGGCAATCAGCCCCAGCATTTT.

This clonotype was observed a handful of times. This rearrangement joins TRBV6-1 to TRBJ2-7; 7 bases fit TRBD2. CDR1 is MNHNS, CDR2 SASEGT, per germline. There are 13 residues in the CDR3. V dropped 3 bases and J dropped 3; count of bases not matched to a gene: 2. The chain's CDR3 is CASSEGGVYEQYF. In DNA form, the CDR3 reads TGTGCCAGCAGTGAGGGGGGGGTCTACGAGCAGTACTTC.

The V gene is TRBV6-6, the J gene TRBJ1-1; no reliable D call. The germline V gene encodes CDR1 MNHNY and CDR2 SVGAGI (reference sequence). The CDR3 loop spans 16 amino acids. V dropped 6 bases and J dropped 3 bases, with 20 bases sitting between them. CDR3 amino acids: CASRPQGRPRDTEAFF. The CDR3 DNA sequence: TGTGCCAGCAGACCCCAAGGACGGCCGAGGGACACTGAAGCTTTCTTT.

This clonotype came up a few times. The CDR3 nucleotides read TGTGCCAGCATGCTAGCGGACCTAGCCAAAAACATTCAGTACTTC. This gives the protein CASMLADLAKNIQYF. This chain links TRBV6-1 with TRBJ2-4; 7 positions agree with TRBD2. V shed 7 bases, J shed 0 bases, and the junction held 6 bases outside the gene matches. The CDR3 has 15 residues. Germline CDR1 and CDR2: MNHNS and SASEGT.

This chain connects TRBV5-6 to TRBJ1-2; 7 nucleotides line up with TRBD1. Germline loops: CDR1 SGHDT, CDR2 YYEEEE. This CDR3 has 15 amino acids. V lost 3 bases, J lost 2 bases, and 7 bases stayed unmatched. The chain's CDR3 is CASSSPLRGNYGYTF. Written as DNA, the CDR3 is TGTGCCAGCAGCTCGCCCCTCAGGGGGAACTATGGCTACACCTTC.

The V call is TRBV7-9, the J call TRBJ2-3, with 7 bases fitting TRBD1. The CDR3 spans 15 residues. Germline CDR1 and CDR2: SEHNR and FQNEAQ (reference sequence). The V gene end was trimmed by 5 bases and the J gene end by 6 bases; junction bases not matched to a gene: 11. CDR3 nucleotide sequence: TGTGCCAGCAGCCACTGGGACAGCCGCGGGGATACGCAGTATTTT. Amino acids: CASSHWDSRGDTQYF.